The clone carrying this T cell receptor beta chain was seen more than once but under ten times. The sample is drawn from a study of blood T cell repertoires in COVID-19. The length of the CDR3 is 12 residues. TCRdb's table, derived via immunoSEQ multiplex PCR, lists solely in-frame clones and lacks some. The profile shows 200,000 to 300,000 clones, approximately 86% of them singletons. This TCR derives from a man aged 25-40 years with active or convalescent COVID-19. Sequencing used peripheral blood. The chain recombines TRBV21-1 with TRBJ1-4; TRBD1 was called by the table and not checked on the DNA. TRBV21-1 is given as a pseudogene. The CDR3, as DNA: TGTGCCAGCAGCAATAGGGCAGGGGGCAAGTTTTTT. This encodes CASSNRAGGKFF.